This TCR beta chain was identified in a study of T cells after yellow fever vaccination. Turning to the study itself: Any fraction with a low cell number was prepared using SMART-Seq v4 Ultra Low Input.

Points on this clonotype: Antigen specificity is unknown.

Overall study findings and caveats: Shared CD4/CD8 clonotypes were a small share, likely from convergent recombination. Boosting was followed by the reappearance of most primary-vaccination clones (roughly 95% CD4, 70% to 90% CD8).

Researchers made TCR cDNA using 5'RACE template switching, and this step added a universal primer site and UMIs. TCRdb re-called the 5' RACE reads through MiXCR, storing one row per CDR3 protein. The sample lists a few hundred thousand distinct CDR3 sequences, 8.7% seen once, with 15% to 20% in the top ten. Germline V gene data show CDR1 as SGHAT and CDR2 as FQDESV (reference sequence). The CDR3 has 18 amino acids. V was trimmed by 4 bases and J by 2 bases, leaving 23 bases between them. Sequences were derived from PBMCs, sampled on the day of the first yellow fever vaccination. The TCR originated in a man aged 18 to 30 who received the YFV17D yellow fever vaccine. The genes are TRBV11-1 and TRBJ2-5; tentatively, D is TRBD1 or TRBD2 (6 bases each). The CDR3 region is CASSYVVGGLLKQETQYF. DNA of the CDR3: TGTGCCAGCAGCTACGTCGTTGGGGGGCTCCTCAAACAAGAGACCCAGTACTTC.